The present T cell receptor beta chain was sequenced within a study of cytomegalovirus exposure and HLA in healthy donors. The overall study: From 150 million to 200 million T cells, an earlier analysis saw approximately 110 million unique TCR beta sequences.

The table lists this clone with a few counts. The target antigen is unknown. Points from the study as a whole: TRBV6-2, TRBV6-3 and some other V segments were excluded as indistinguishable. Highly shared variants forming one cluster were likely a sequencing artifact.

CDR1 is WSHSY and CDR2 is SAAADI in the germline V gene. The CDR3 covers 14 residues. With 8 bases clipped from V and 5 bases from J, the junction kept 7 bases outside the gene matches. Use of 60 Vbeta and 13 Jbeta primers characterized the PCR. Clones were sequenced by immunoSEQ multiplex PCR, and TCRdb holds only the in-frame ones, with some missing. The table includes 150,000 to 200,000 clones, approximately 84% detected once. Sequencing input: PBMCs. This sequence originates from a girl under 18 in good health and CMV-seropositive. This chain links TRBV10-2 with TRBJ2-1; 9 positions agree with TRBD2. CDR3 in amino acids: CASDPAGGHNEQFF. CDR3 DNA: TGCGCCAGCGATCCAGCGGGAGGTCACAATGAGCAGTTCTTC.